What follows are 13 T cell receptor beta chains derived from one specimen sequenced in a study of T-cell memory formation after mild COVID-19. Using its own MiXCR run on the 5' RACE reads, TCRdb lists one record per CDR3 protein. Of roughly 480,000 distinct CDR3 sequences listed, about 23% are singletons. Sample: PBMCs or a T cell subset sorted from them (not recorded which). These receptors all stem from an adult woman who had mild COVID-19 (a few samples of this study predate the infection). Cell type and time point are not known.

The chain joins TRBV29-1 to TRBJ1-2; D unclear. Germline V gene data show CDR1 as SQVTM and CDR2 as ANQGSEA. The V end was cut by 4 bases, the J end by 5 bases, with 20 bases between. The CDR3 has 15 amino acids. The CDR3 loop is CSVGQAVDLTYGYTF. CDR3 bases: TGCAGCGTTGGGCAGGCTGTCGACTTGACTTATGGCTACACCTTC.

The rearrangement uses TRBV12-3 or TRBV12-4 and TRBJ1-1; 7 bases agree with TRBD1. CDR3 size: 14 residues. V was pared by 5 bases and J by 4 bases, with 7 bases of the junction left unmatched. The CDR3, as DNA: TGTGCCAGCAGTCTCCAATCAGGGGGCACTGAAGCTTTCTTT. Its translation: CASSLQSGGTEAFF.

V usage is TRBV14 and J usage is TRBJ2-2; D not certain. The germline V gene encodes CDR1 SGHDN and CDR2 FVKESK. The CDR3 totals 16 residues. Trimming removed 3 bases at V and 3 bases at J, with 14 bases between. The CDR3 DNA sequence: TGTGCCAGCAGCCACCCTCGTCGCGAACACACCGGGGAGCTGTTTTTT. Its translation is CASSHPRREHTGELFF.

The rearrangement links TRBV10-3 to TRBJ2-3; 7 nucleotides line up with TRBD1. The trim removed 4 bases at V and 1 base at J, leaving 8 bases unmatched. The CDR3 runs to 16 residues. In germline, CDR1 is ENHRY, CDR2 SYGVKD. This chain's CDR3 is CAISGTGDSRTDTQYF. The CDR3 region has the DNA TGTGCCATCAGTGGAACAGGGGATTCTCGCACAGATACGCAGTATTTT.

This clonotype was counted many times. The chain couples TRBV5-1 to TRBJ2-5, with TRBD2 matching 8 bases. Germline CDR1 SGHRS, CDR2 YFSETQ. The V and J ends lost 5 bases and 2 bases, in that order; junction bases with no gene match: 2. The CDR3 runs 13 residues. The CDR3 loop reads CASRLAVQETQYF. For the CDR3, the DNA is TGCGCCAGCAGACTAGCGGTTCAAGAGACCCAGTACTTC. The full variable domain, its missing parts supplied by reference TRBV5-1 and TRBJ2-5, is KAGVTQTPRYLIKTRGQQVTLSCSPISGHRSVSWYQQTPGQGLQFLFEYFSETQRNKGNFPGRFSGRQFSNSRSEMNVSTLELGDSALYLCASRLAVQETQYFGPGTRLLVL.

The chain combines TRBV7-8 with TRBJ2-7; perhaps D is TRBD1 or TRBD2 (5 bases each). V lost 5 bases and J lost 3, with 17 bases in between. The CDR3 totals 15 residues. Germline V CDR1 and CDR2: SGHVS, FQNEAQ. Here the CDR3 DNA reads TGTGCCAGCAGCCCACGGGACGGATTTTTCTACGAGCAGTACTTC. It codes for CASSPRDGFFYEQYF.

CDR3 DNA sequence: TGTGCCAGCAGGGCCGGGACTAGCGGGAGCACAGATACGCAGTATTTT. Encoded protein: CASRAGTSGSTDTQYF. This chain connects TRBV5-6 to TRBJ2-3; TRBD2 matches 12 bases. Germline values: CDR1 SGHDT, CDR2 YYEEEE. V lost 5 bases, J lost 0 bases, and 4 bases stayed unmatched. The CDR3 covers 16 residues.

The chain is built from TRBV18 and TRBJ2-7; 8 bases line up with TRBD1. After removal of 1 base from V and 1 base from J, the junction contained 6 bases not matched to a gene. The length of the CDR3 is 16 residues. In germline, CDR1 is KGHSH, CDR2 LQKENI. The CDR3 DNA reads as TGTGCCAGCTCACCACGTCGGGACAGGCTTTCCTACGAGCAGTACTTC. It codes for CASSPRRDRLSYEQYF.

The chain combines TRBV5-1 with TRBJ2-1; D ambiguous. Germline V CDR1 and CDR2: SGHRS, YFSETQ. Trimming left V 4 bases short and J 0 bases short, with 11 bases between. This CDR3 region has 15 residues. CDR3 protein: CASSDGLGSYNEQFF. CDR3 coding DNA: TGCGCCAGCAGCGATGGCCTGGGCTCCTACAATGAGCAGTTCTTC. Looking up the rest from reference TRBV5-1 and TRBJ2-1 gives the full variable domain: KAGVTQTPRYLIKTRGQQVTLSCSPISGHRSVSWYQQTPGQGLQFLFEYFSETQRNKGNFPGRFSGRQFSNSRSEMNVSTLELGDSALYLCASSDGLGSYNEQFFGPGTRLTVL.

This clonotype has just a few counts. This chain uses TRBV15 with TRBJ2-5, with D uncertain. CDR1 and CDR2 from the germline V gene are LNHNV and YYDKDF (reference sequence). This CDR3 spans 13 amino acids. Trimming left V 0 bases short and J 5 bases short, with 7 bases between. The CDR3, as DNA: TGTGCCACCAGCAGAGACCGCTGGGAGACCCAGTACTTC. This encodes CATSRDRWETQYF.

This chain joins TRBV29-1 and TRBJ1-2; D unclear. This CDR3 has 13 residues. Germline CDR1 SQVTM, CDR2 ANQGSEA. With 4 bases removed from V and 0 bases from J, the gap between germline ends came to 9 bases. As DNA, the CDR3 is TGCAGCGTTGCGCCGAACACTAACTATGGCTACACCTTC. Translating it yields CSVAPNTNYGYTF.

This clonotype came up many times. The chain carries TRBV11-2 and TRBJ2-5, with TRBD1 as a possible D gene (5 bases). V dropped 5 bases and J dropped 7 bases, with 17 bases sitting between them. This CDR3 comprises 14 residues. Germline values: CDR1 SGHAT, CDR2 FQNNGV. CDR3 sequence reads: CASSQGLEMRTQYF. The CDR3 DNA follows: TGTGCCAGCAGCCAGGGATTGGAGATGAGGACCCAGTACTTC.

This clonotype was observed a few times. The rearrangement links TRBV7-9 to TRBJ2-7; tentatively, D is TRBD1 (5 bases). Looked up from germline, CDR1 is SEHNR and CDR2 is FQNEAQ (reference sequence). CDR3 size: 15 residues. Trimming removed 1 base at V and 7 bases at J, with 17 bases between. CDR3 DNA: TGTGCCAGCAGCTTAGGTCGTCAGGGCCCGTTGGAGCAGTACTTC. Its translation: CASSLGRQGPLEQYF.